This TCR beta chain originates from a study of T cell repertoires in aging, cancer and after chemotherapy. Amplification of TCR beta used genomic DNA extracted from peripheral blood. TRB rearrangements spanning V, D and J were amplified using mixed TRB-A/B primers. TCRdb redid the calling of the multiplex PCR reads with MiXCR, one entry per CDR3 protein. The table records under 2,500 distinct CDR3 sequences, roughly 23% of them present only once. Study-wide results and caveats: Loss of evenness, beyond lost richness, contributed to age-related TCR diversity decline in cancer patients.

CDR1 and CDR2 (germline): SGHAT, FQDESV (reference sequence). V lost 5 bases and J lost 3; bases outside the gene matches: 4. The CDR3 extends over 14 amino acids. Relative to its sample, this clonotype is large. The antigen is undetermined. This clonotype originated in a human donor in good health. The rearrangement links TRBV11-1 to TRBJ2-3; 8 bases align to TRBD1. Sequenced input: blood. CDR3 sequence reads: CASSLGTGTDTQYF. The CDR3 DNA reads TGTGCCAGCAGCCTAGGGACAGGAACAGATACGCAGTATTTT. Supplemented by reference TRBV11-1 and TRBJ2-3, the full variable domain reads EAEVAQSPRYKITEKSQAVAFWCDPISGHATLYWYRQILGQGPELLVQFQDESVVDDSQLPKDRFSAERLKGVDSTLKIQPAELGDSAMYLCASSLGTGTDTQYFGPGTRLTVL.